This TCR beta chain was observed in a study of T cell clonotyping in hematopoietic cell transplantation. Study findings and constraints: Recipient TCR diversity dropped after transplant; expanded clonotypes rose from day 30 to 180. At the given depth, recipient repertoires were over 97% de novo clonotypes.

The CDR3 length is 14 residues. CDR1 and CDR2 (germline): ENHRY, SYGVKD. Clones were read by immunoSEQ multiplex PCR, and TCRdb kept only the in-frame ones, dropping some. The repertoire includes 46,000 or so clones, under 90% of them detected once, and around 5.5% sits in the top ten. Specified time point: recipient sample about 28 days before transplant, after cytoreduction. Notes on this clone: No antigen is known for it. One end of the junction is discordant with germline, which a read error may explain.

The sequence came from a man between 60 and 70 years old with biphenotypic leukemia. Some clones in this sample may be carry-over from other donors' samples. The material was peripheral blood mononuclear cells, obtained before stem cell transplant. The chain has TRBV10-3 and TRBJ1-1; 12 positions match TRBD1. CDR3 protein: CATSAGQGATEAFF. The CDR3 DNA reads TGTGCCACCAGTGCGGGACAGGGGGCCACTGAAGCTTTCTTT.